These 28 T cell receptor beta chains were all obtained from the same sample, sequenced in a study of human T cells and chemical hapten exposure. TCRdb recomputed calls from the RACE reads with MiXCR, one row per CDR3 protein. This table holds about 380,000 distinct CDR3 sequences, roughly 4.6% found once. As to time point: pre-sensitization, week 0. Treatment denoted: therapeutic diphenylcyclopropenone sensitization with weekly scalp DPC. The specimen comprised whole blood, sampled in connection with sensitization to the hapten diphenylcyclopropenone (DPC). Receptors originate from a woman aged 45-65 years with alopecia areata. Some clones in this sample may be carry-over from other donors' samples.

This clonotype was picked up many times. This chain joins TRBV6-1 and TRBJ1-1; 7 bases agree with TRBD1. The trim removed 6 bases at V and 7 bases at J, leaving 11 bases unmatched. The length of the CDR3 is 14 residues. The germline gives CDR1 MNHNS, CDR2 SASEGT. DNA for the CDR3: TGTGCCAGCAGGGATAGTGGGACAGTTATTGAAGCTTTCTTT. It is translated as CASRDSGTVIEAFF.

The chain employs TRBV29-1 and TRBJ1-2, with 8 bases lining up with TRBD1. CDR1 is SQVTM, CDR2 ANQGSEA, per germline. Trimming removed 0 bases from V and 4 bases from J; junction bases left unmatched: 7. This CDR3 is built from 15 residues. Here the CDR3 DNA reads TGCAGCGTTGAAGACTTAGGACAGGGCAGCTATGGCTACACCTTC. It is translated as CSVEDLGQGSYGYTF.

This clonotype was detected many times. The gene calls are TRBV5-1 and TRBJ1-1; no clear D gene. The CDR3 is 15 residues long. The V end was cut by 0 bases, the J end by 0 bases, with 9 bases between. Germline CDR1 is SGHRS and CDR2 is YFSETQ. The CDR3 nucleotides are TGCGCCAGCAGCTTGGAAGTGGGAGTGAACACTGAAGCTTTCTTT. This encodes CASSLEVGVNTEAFF.

This rearrangement joins TRBV2 to TRBJ1-5; 9 bases map to TRBD1. Trimming removed 4 bases from V and 0 bases from J; junction bases left unmatched: 10. The CDR3 extends over 18 amino acids. Germline loops: CDR1 SNHLY, CDR2 FYNNEI. Written as DNA, the CDR3 is TGTGCCAGCAGTGTCTTTTTGGACAGGGGTAATAGCAATCAGCCCCAGCATTTT. This encodes CASSVFLDRGNSNQPQHF.

The chain combines TRBV3-1 with TRBJ2-5, with D unclear. V lost 6 bases to trimming and J lost 5 bases, with 10 bases between them. The V gene's germline CDR1 is LGHDT and CDR2 YNNKEL (reference sequence). The CDR3 sequence is 12 residues long. The CDR3 region is CASSETRETQYF. The CDR3 DNA sequence: TGTGCCAGCAGTGAAACAAGGGAGACCCAGTACTTC.

This clonotype was picked up a small number of times. The chain links TRBV7-9 to TRBJ2-2, with D perhaps TRBD2 (5 bases). Germline V lookup: CDR1 SEHNR, CDR2 FQNEAQ (reference sequence). The CDR3 is 16 residues long. V lost 5 bases and J 5 bases, leaving 18 bases between the germline ends. The CDR3 DNA follows: TGTGCCAGCAGCCTAACTGCTGCGGAGGAGACCGGGGAGCTGTTTTTT. Translation: CASSLTAAEETGELFF.

There are many counts of this clonotype. This rearrangement joins TRBV5-1 to TRBJ2-5, with D tentatively TRBD2 (6 bases). The CDR3 is 15 residues long. CDR1 and CDR2 from the germline V gene are SGHRS and YFSETQ. Deletions cut 4 bases from V and 2 bases from J, with 15 bases between. The chain's CDR3 is CASSPGEGRQETQYF. In DNA, the CDR3 is TGCGCCAGCAGCCCCGGCGAGGGGAGGCAAGAGACCCAGTACTTC. The whole variable domain, filled in from reference TRBV5-1 and TRBJ2-5, reads KAGVTQTPRYLIKTRGQQVTLSCSPISGHRSVSWYQQTPGQGLQFLFEYFSETQRNKGNFPGRFSGRQFSNSRSEMNVSTLELGDSALYLCASSPGEGRQETQYFGPGTRLLVL.

The sample holds many counts of this clonotype. The chain joins TRBV5-6 to TRBJ2-5; D perhaps matches TRBD2 (5 bases). The CDR3 runs 13 residues. Germline V CDR1 and CDR2: SGHDT, YYEEEE. Trimming left V 0 bases short and J 6 bases short, with 9 bases between. For the CDR3, the DNA is TGTGCCAGCAGCTTGGGCGGGCTGAAGACCCAGTACTTC. Its translation is CASSLGGLKTQYF. Filled out from reference TRBV5-6 and TRBJ2-5, the complete variable domain reads DAGVTQSPTHLIKTRGQQVTLRCSPKSGHDTVSWYQQALGQGPQFIFQYYEEEERQRGNFPDRFSGHQFPNYSSELNVNALLLGDSALYLCASSLGGLKTQYFGPGTRLLVL.

This clonotype was recorded at least ten times. V gene TRBV7-7 combines with J gene TRBJ2-7; 16 nucleotides line up with TRBD2. V was clipped by 5 bases and J by 5 bases; unmatched bases: 3. Germline CDR1 SSHAT, CDR2 FNYEAQ (reference sequence). The CDR3 has 15 residues. CDR3 nucleotide sequence: TGTGCCAGCAGCCCGGGACTAGCGGGGGGGCACGAGCAGTACTTC. Its protein is CASSPGLAGGHEQYF.

The gene calls are TRBV7-2 and TRBJ1-3, with D unresolved. Germline loops: CDR1 SGHTA, CDR2 FQGNSA. The CDR3 length is 16 residues. The V gene lost 5 bases and the J gene lost 0 bases, with 14 bases spanning the gap. The DNA of the CDR3 is TGTGCCAGCAGCCTCGGTATCGGCGGCTCTGGAAACACCATATATTTT. Its protein product is CASSLGIGGSGNTIYF.

This clonotype was seen repeatedly, ten times or more. V gene TRBV5-1 combines with J gene TRBJ2-3; D ambiguous. In germline, CDR1 is SGHRS, CDR2 YFSETQ. The CDR3 has 14 amino acids. The ends were cut back, 3 bases at V and 4 bases at J, with 12 bases in the middle. The CDR3 nucleotides are TGCGCCAGCAGCTCTGCCGGCGTGGCAGATACGCAGTATTTT. This codes for CASSSAGVADTQYF.

This clonotype occurred many times. This chain links TRBV6-1 with TRBJ1-6; 9 bases match TRBD1. CDR1 MNHNS and CDR2 SASEGT come from the germline V gene. This CDR3 contains 18 residues. After removal of 5 bases from V and 0 bases from J, the junction contained 8 bases not matched to a gene. CDR3 in amino acids: CASSPGQGLSSYNSPLHF. The CDR3 region has the DNA TGTGCCAGCAGTCCGGGACAGGGCCTGAGCTCCTATAATTCACCCCTCCACTTT.

Only a few counts were recorded for this clonotype. V is TRBV24-1 and J is TRBJ2-2; D is uncertain. Germline CDR1 and CDR2: KGHDR and SFDVKD. V was pared by 0 bases and J by 0 bases, with 13 bases between. The CDR3 is made up of 18 amino acids. The CDR3 nucleotides read TGTGCCACCAGTGATTTGAAGATCGGGCAGACGAACACCGGGGAGCTGTTTTTT. Translated, it gives CATSDLKIGQTNTGELFF.

This clonotype was detected only a few times. The gene calls are TRBV7-8 and TRBJ1-1, with D unresolved. V was clipped by 5 bases and J by 4 bases, with 14 bases between them. The germline gives CDR1 SGHVS, CDR2 FQNEAQ. CDR3 length: 14 amino acids. In DNA, the CDR3 is TGTGCCAGCAGCGCAACACGGGGTCGCACTGAAGCTTTCTTT. Its protein product is CASSATRGRTEAFF.

This clonotype was picked up many times. V gene TRBV20-1 combines with J gene TRBJ2-3; D is possibly TRBD1 (5 bases). V was pared by 2 bases and J by 2 bases, with 8 bases between. CDR3 length equals 13 residues. From germline, CDR1 is DFQATT and CDR2 SNEGSKA (reference sequence). Here the CDR3 reads CSARQTATDTQYF. In DNA form, the CDR3 reads TGCAGTGCTAGACAGACAGCCACAGATACGCAGTATTTT.

This clonotype was seen at least ten times. This chain joins TRBV28 and TRBJ2-6; D possibly uses TRBD1 or TRBD2 (7 bases each). V dropped 6 bases and J dropped 3 bases, with 21 bases sitting between them. This CDR3 has 18 residues. From germline, CDR1 is MDHEN and CDR2 SYDVKM. The CDR3 bases are TGTGCCAGCAGGCTTAGGACAGGACCGGGAGGTGGGGCCAACGTCCTGACTTTC. Translation: CASRLRTGPGGGANVLTF.

The sample holds many counts of this clonotype. This rearrangement joins TRBV27 to TRBJ2-7; tentatively, D is TRBD1 (6 bases). Germline CDR1 is MNHEY and CDR2 is SMNVEV (reference sequence). V lost 1 base, J lost 0 bases, and 7 bases lay in between. This CDR3 has 14 residues. Here the CDR3 reads CASSLYRASYEQYF. The CDR3 coding sequence is TGTGCCAGCAGTTTATACAGGGCCTCCTACGAGCAGTACTTC.

The sample holds a few counts of this clonotype. The J gene is TRBJ2-1, the V gene TRBV10-3; D remains unclear. This CDR3 spans 12 amino acids. Germline values: CDR1 ENHRY, CDR2 SYGVKD. V was shortened by 2 bases and J by 8 bases, with 7 bases between the two germline ends. The CDR3 coding sequence is TGTGCCATCAGTGAGAACCCGGATGAGCAGTTCTTC. This encodes CAISENPDEQFF.

This clonotype was recorded many times. The chain recombines TRBV11-2 with TRBJ2-1; D possibly corresponds to TRBD2 (5 bases). V shed 0 bases and J shed 3 bases, with 15 bases lying between them. This CDR3 spans 17 amino acids. The germline V gene encodes CDR1 SGHAT and CDR2 FQNNGV. The CDR3 DNA reads TGTGCCAGCAGCTTAGATTTGGGGAGAGGTGGCTACAATGAGCAGTTCTTC. Protein: CASSLDLGRGGYNEQFF.

The rearrangement uses TRBV20-1 and TRBJ1-5; D is uncertain. This CDR3 is built from 15 residues. CDR1 is DFQATT, CDR2 SNEGSKA, per germline (reference sequence). Trimming removed 1 base at V and 4 bases at J, with 14 bases between. For the CDR3, the DNA is TGCAGTGCTAGAGGGAATGAAGGTTTAAATCAGCCCCAGCATTTT. Its translation: CSARGNEGLNQPQHF.

This clonotype was recorded many times. J is TRBJ2-2 and V is TRBV2, with 12 bases aligning to TRBD2. The ends lost 6 bases at V and 6 bases at J; junction bases unmatched: 2. Germline CDR1 reads SNHLY; CDR2 reads FYNNEI. There are 14 residues in the CDR3. The CDR3 DNA sequence: TGTGCCAGCAGAAGACTAGCGGGAGCCGGGGAGCTGTTTTTT. Translation gives CASRRLAGAGELFF.

This clonotype was detected many times. The J gene is TRBJ1-1, the V gene TRBV12-3 or TRBV12-4; D remains ambiguous. The CDR3 sequence is 13 residues long. Trimming removed 3 bases at V and 7 bases at J, with 12 bases between. In nucleotides, the CDR3 is TGTGCCAGCAGTTTCAGCGGTTCCCTTGAAGCTTTCTTT. This encodes CASSFSGSLEAFF.

This clonotype was seen ten or more times. The rearrangement links TRBV18 to TRBJ2-5; 12 bases map to TRBD2. The CDR3 extends over 16 amino acids. Germline loops: CDR1 KGHSH, CDR2 LQKENI. Unmatched junction bases numbered 7, after V lost 3 bases and J lost 5 bases. Here the CDR3 reads CASSPRTSGAGETQYF. DNA of the CDR3: TGTGCCAGCTCACCCCGGACTAGCGGGGCCGGCGAGACCCAGTACTTC.

Only a few counts were recorded for this clonotype. The CDR3 sequence is CASSRQANLGRGEKLFF. The CDR3 DNA is TGTGCCAGCAGTCGACAGGCCAACCTTGGAAGGGGTGAAAAACTGTTTTTT. This sequence joins TRBV6-5 and TRBJ1-4; maybe TRBD1 (6 bases). The CDR3 spans 17 residues. The germline gives CDR1 MNHEY, CDR2 SVGAGI. Trimming removed 5 bases from V and 7 bases from J, with 23 bases in between.

The table lists this clonotype with many counts. The genes are TRBV7-6 and TRBJ2-1; D may be TRBD2 (5 bases). The CDR3 spans 15 residues. Germline assignment: CDR1 SGHVS and CDR2 FNYEAQ. V was trimmed by 5 bases and J by 6 bases, leaving 17 bases between them. CDR3 sequence: CASSPGIGPLNEQFF. The CDR3 nucleotides are TGTGCCAGCAGCCCCGGGATAGGCCCTCTCAATGAGCAGTTCTTC. Combining the CDR3 with reference TRBV7-6 and TRBJ2-1 gives the whole variable domain GAGVSQSPRYKVTKRGQDVALRCDPISGHVSLYWYRQALGQGPEFLTYFNYEAQQDKSGLPNDRFSAERPEGSISTLTIQRTEQRDSAMYRCASSPGIGPLNEQFFGPGTRLTVL.

The gene calls are TRBV14 and TRBJ1-1; D remains ambiguous. CDR3 size: 13 residues. Trimming stripped 6 bases from V and 1 base from J, with 9 bases between. In germline, CDR1 is SGHDN, CDR2 FVKESK. CDR3 coding DNA: TGTGCCAGCAGGGAACAGTGGAACACTGAAGCTTTCTTT. This codes for CASREQWNTEAFF.

This clonotype has a handful of counts. The chain combines TRBV7-2 with TRBJ1-6; tentative D call: TRBD1 (5 bases). Germline V lookup: CDR1 SGHTA, CDR2 FQGNSA. V lost 6 bases to trimming and J lost 4 bases, with 10 bases between them. The CDR3 contains 14 residues. CDR3 in amino acids: CASSRQPYNSPLHF. The DNA of the CDR3 is TGTGCCAGCAGTCGACAGCCGTATAATTCACCCCTCCACTTT. The whole variable domain, filled in from reference TRBV7-2 and TRBJ1-6, reads GAGVSQSPSNKVTEKGKDVELRCDPISGHTALYWYRQSLGQGLEFLIYFQGNSAPDKSGLPSDRFSAERTGGSVSTLTIQRTQQEDSAVYLCASSRQPYNSPLHFGNGTRLTVT.

The genes are TRBV4-3 and TRBJ1-4; TRBD1 matches at 11 bases. Losses at the gene ends were 0 bases for V and 10 bases for J; bases not matched to a gene: 7. CDR3 length equals 16 residues. Germline lookup yields CDR1 LGHNA and CDR2 YSLEER. The CDR3 loop is CASSQDSGTGGVKLFF. The CDR3 nucleotides read TGCGCCAGCAGCCAAGATTCCGGGACAGGGGGTGTAAAACTGTTTTTT.